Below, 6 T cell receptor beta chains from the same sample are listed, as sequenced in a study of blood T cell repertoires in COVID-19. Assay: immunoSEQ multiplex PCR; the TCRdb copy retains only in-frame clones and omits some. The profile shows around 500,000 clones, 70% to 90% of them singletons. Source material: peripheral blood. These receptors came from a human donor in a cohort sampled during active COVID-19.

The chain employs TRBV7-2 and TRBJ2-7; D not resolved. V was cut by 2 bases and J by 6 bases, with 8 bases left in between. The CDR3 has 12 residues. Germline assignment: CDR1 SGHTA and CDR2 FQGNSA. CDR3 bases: TGTGCCAGCAGCTTATTCCCCTCCGAGCAGTACTTC. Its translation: CASSLFPSEQYF.

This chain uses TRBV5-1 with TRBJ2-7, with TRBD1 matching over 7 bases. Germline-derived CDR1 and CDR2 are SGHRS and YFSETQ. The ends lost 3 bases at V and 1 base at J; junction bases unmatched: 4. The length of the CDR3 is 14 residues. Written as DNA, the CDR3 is TGCGCCAGCAGCTCGAGGACAGGTTCCTACGAGCAGTACTTC. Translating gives CASSSRTGSYEQYF.

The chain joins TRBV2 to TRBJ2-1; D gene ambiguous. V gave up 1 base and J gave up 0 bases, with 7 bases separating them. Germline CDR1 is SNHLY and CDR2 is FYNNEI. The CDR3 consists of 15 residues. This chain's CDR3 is CASSEGLGSYNEQFF. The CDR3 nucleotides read TGTGCCAGCAGTGAAGGACTGGGCTCCTACAATGAGCAGTTCTTC.

Written as DNA, the CDR3 is TGTGCCAGCAGCTTAGGACCCCTGCCAGGGGGCGATGGCTACACCTTC. Protein: CASSLGPLPGGDGYTF. This sequence joins TRBV7-2 and TRBJ1-2, with 8 bases lining up with TRBD1. The CDR3 is 16 residues long. V shed 1 base, J shed 6 bases, and the junction held 10 bases outside the gene matches. Germline V gives CDR1 SGHTA, CDR2 FQGNSA.

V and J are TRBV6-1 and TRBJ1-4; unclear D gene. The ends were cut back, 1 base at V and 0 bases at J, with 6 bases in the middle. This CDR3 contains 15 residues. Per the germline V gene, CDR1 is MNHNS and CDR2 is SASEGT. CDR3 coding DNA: TGTGCCAGCAGTGAAGTTTTCGCAACTAATGAAAAACTGTTTTTT. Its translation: CASSEVFATNEKLFF.

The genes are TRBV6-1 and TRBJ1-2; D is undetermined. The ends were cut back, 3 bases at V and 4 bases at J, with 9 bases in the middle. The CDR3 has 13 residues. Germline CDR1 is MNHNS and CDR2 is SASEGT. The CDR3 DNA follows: TGTGCCAGCAGTGACCAGTCTTTCTATGGCTACACCTTC. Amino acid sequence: CASSDQSFYGYTF.